This T cell receptor (beta chain) came from a study of early T cells in non-severe SARS-CoV-2 infection. Study in general: The authors sequenced bulk RNA from unsorted whole blood, leaving chains unpaired. Study-level results: Matching against VDJdb likely underestimated virus-specific expansions, favoring anti-spike CD8.

Attachment of unique molecular identifiers to individual cDNA molecules was performed. TCRdb itself ran the 5' RACE reads through MiXCR, one entry per CDR3 protein. Of 45,000 to 65,000 distinct CDR3 sequences in the sample, roughly an eighth were seen once. The length of the CDR3 is 14 residues. Trimming left V 7 bases short and J 5 bases short, with 17 bases between. Looked up from germline, CDR1 is SGHAT and CDR2 is FQNNGV. To note about this clonotype: Its antigen is still unknown.

This receptor was obtained from an adult who was a healthcare worker with PCR-confirmed SARS-CoV-2 infection or an uninfected control (not recorded which). The genes are TRBV11-2 and TRBJ2-5; a possible D gene is TRBD2 (7 bases). The sequenced sample was whole blood, obtained at baseline. CDR3 protein: CASTKGGRLETQYF. The CDR3 region has the DNA TGTGCCAGCACCAAGGGGGGGCGGCTGGAGACCCAGTACTTC.